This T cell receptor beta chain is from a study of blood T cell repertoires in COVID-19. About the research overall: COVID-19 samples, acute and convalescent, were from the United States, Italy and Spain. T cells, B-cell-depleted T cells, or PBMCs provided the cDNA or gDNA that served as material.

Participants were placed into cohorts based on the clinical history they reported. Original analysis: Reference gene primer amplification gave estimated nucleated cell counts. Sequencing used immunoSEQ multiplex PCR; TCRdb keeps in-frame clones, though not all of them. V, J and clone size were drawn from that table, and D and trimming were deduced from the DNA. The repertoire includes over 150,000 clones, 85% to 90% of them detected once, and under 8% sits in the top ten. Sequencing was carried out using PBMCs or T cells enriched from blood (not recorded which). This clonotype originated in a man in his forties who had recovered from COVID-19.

CDR3 DNA: TGTGCCAGTAGTTCCTTCGGTAGGGGTAGTCAGTATGAGCAGTTCTTC. This sequence encodes CASSSFGRGSQYEQFF. This chain connects TRBV19 to TRBJ2-1; TRBD1 is a possible D gene (5 bases). The CDR3 totals 16 residues. Germline V CDR1 and CDR2: LNHDA, SQIVND (reference sequence). V lost 5 bases and J lost 8, with 22 bases in between.